Following are 29 T cell receptor beta chains from one sample sequenced in a study of T cell repertoires in cytomegalovirus infection. TCRdb re-analysed the reads in MiXCR, keeping a single row per CDR3 protein. This sample has approximately 750,000 distinct CDR3 sequences; 35% to 40% occur once, and the top ten carry under 3%. The sequenced sample consisted of PBMCs. All receptors come from a human donor in good health (CMV status not recorded). Some clones in this sample may be carry-over from other donors' samples.

The CDR3 reads CASSYRPPGEGHQETQYF. DNA for the CDR3: TGTGCCAGCAGTTACCGTCCCCCAGGGGAGGGGCACCAAGAGACCCAGTACTTC. This sequence joins TRBV6-5 and TRBJ2-5; TRBD2 might be the D (7 bases). The CDR3 runs 18 residues. Germline V gene data show CDR1 as MNHEY and CDR2 as SVGAGI. The V end was cut by 2 bases, the J end by 0 bases, with 19 bases between.

Written as DNA, the CDR3 is TGTGCCAGCAGTTTCTTCGGGGCTTCTAATGAAAAACTGTTTTTT. Translation gives CASSFFGASNEKLFF. The chain links TRBV27 to TRBJ1-4; weak D call: TRBD1 (5 bases). CDR1 MNHEY and CDR2 SMNVEV come from the germline V gene (reference sequence). Trimming cost V 3 bases and J 3 bases, with 11 bases left between them. This CDR3 is built from 15 residues.

The CDR3 loop reads CSARDESRVADIYNEQFF. CDR3 DNA sequence: TGCAGTGCTAGAGATGAATCGCGGGTGGCCGATATCTACAATGAGCAGTTCTTC. J is TRBJ2-1 and V is TRBV20-1; maybe TRBD2 (5 bases). The CDR3 spans 18 residues. Trimming left V 0 bases short and J 3 bases short, with 21 bases between. Looked up from germline, CDR1 is DFQATT and CDR2 is SNEGSKA (reference sequence).

This clonotype was detected ten times or more. This rearrangement joins TRBV7-2 to TRBJ1-2; no firm D call. CDR3 length: 14 residues. Trimming pared 4 bases from V and 0 bases from J, leaving 9 bases between. Germline V gene sequence: CDR1 SGHTA, CDR2 FQGNSA. For the CDR3, the DNA is TGTGCCAGCAGCTCACCGAGAGCTAACTATGGCTACACCTTC. Translation gives CASSSPRANYGYTF.

This chain joins TRBV5-6 and TRBJ2-2; D uncertain. The CDR3 is 15 amino acids. The germline gives CDR1 SGHDT, CDR2 YYEEEE. Between the trimmed V and J ends, which lost 3 bases and 0 bases, there was a span of 9 bases. The CDR3 sequence: CASSSFVPNTGELFF. The CDR3 coding sequence is TGTGCCAGCAGCTCCTTTGTCCCGAACACCGGGGAGCTGTTTTTT. The complete variable domain, with remaining parts taken from reference TRBV5-6 and TRBJ2-2, reads DAGVTQSPTHLIKTRGQQVTLRCSPKSGHDTVSWYQQALGQGPQFIFQYYEEEERQRGNFPDRFSGHQFPNYSSELNVNALLLGDSALYLCASSSFVPNTGELFFGEGSRLTVL.

The chain uses TRBV4-1 and TRBJ1-2, with D unresolved. There are 15 residues in the CDR3. Germline lookup yields CDR1 MGHRA and CDR2 YSYEKL. Trimming removed 5 bases from V and 4 bases from J, with 17 bases in between. The CDR3 protein is CASSFMFGEAYGYTF. The CDR3 nucleotides read TGCGCCAGCAGCTTCATGTTCGGTGAGGCCTATGGCTACACCTTC.

The chain links TRBV12-3 or TRBV12-4 to TRBJ1-5; TRBD1 agrees at 7 bases. Losses at the gene ends were 5 bases for V and 1 base for J; bases not matched to a gene: 5. The CDR3 contains 15 residues. The CDR3 DNA reads TGTGCCAGCAGTACGACAGGGTCGAGCAATCAGCCCCAGCATTTT. Translation gives CASSTTGSSNQPQHF.

This rearrangement joins TRBV12-3 or TRBV12-4 to TRBJ1-2; TRBD1 is a possible D gene (6 bases). V shed 5 bases and J shed 8 bases, with 27 bases lying between them. The CDR3 is 17 amino acids. DNA of the CDR3: TGTGCCAGCAGTCCAACCCGGGACACTGCCTTCGTTGGGGGCTACACCTTC. Residues: CASSPTRDTAFVGGYTF.

The table lists this clonotype with a few counts. The gene calls are TRBV20-1 and TRBJ2-1; no reliable D call. V lost 4 bases and J 10 bases, leaving 8 bases between the germline ends. This CDR3 region has 10 residues. Per germline, CDR1 DFQATT and CDR2 SNEGSKA (reference sequence). CDR3 residues: CSATGSEQFF. The CDR3 DNA reads TGCAGTGCTACCGGGTCCGAGCAGTTCTTC.

Points on this clonotype: This sequence may be a read error, since a much larger clone differs from it by one base. The chain has TRBV7-2 and TRBJ2-6, with D perhaps given as TRBD1 or TRBD2 (5 bases each). The CDR3 length is 17 residues. Germline V gene data show CDR1 as SGHTA and CDR2 as FQGNSA. CDR3 nucleotides: TGTGCCAGCAGCTCCCGCGTTAAGGGAGCTGGGGCCTACGTCCTGACTTTC. Residues: CASSSRVKGAGAYVLTF.

Only a few counts were recorded for this clonotype. This rearrangement joins TRBV15 to TRBJ1-3, with D possibly being TRBD1 (5 bases). With 0 bases removed from V and 6 bases from J, the gap between germline ends came to 12 bases. CDR1 is LNHNV and CDR2 is YYDKDF in the germline V gene (reference sequence). This CDR3 has 15 residues. CDR3 residues: CATSREPGFANTIYF. For the CDR3, the DNA is TGTGCCACCAGCAGAGAACCAGGGTTCGCAAACACCATATATTTT.

The CDR3: CSVASGAEAFF. The CDR3 nucleotides are TGCAGCGTTGCTAGTGGAGCCGAAGCTTTCTTT. The chain has TRBV29-1 and TRBJ1-1; D is unresolved. Germline V gene sequence: CDR1 SQVTM, CDR2 ANQGSEA. This CDR3 has 11 amino acids. With 4 bases removed from V and 8 bases from J, the gap between germline ends came to 11 bases.

This clonotype was counted between two and nine times. The chain joins TRBV9 to TRBJ2-1; 12 positions match TRBD2. The V gene's germline CDR1 is SGDLS and CDR2 YYNGEE. This CDR3 has 15 amino acids. Germline trimming cut 4 bases from V and 6 bases from J; bases unmatched to any gene: 5. The CDR3 DNA is TGTGCCAGCAGCATGACTAGCGGGGGCTTCAATGAGCAGTTCTTC. This codes for CASSMTSGGFNEQFF.

The CDR3, as DNA: TGTGCCAGCAGTGAATTGTTTTTGGTATCCAAAGCTTTCTTT. It is translated as CASSELFLVSKAFF. This sequence joins TRBV25-1 and TRBJ1-1, with no clear D. The CDR3 runs to 14 residues. The germline V gene encodes CDR1 MGHDK and CDR2 SYGVNS. V lost 1 base and J lost 9, with 15 bases in between.

This clonotype was seen a few times. CDR3 DNA: TGCGCCAGCAGCCAGGGACAGGGGGCAGTCTACGAGCAGTACTTC. It yields the protein CASSQGQGAVYEQYF. V is TRBV4-1 and J is TRBJ2-7; 12 nucleotides align to TRBD1. Losses at the gene ends were 3 bases for V and 3 bases for J; bases not matched to a gene: 3. The CDR3 has 15 amino acids. Germline CDR1 is MGHRA and CDR2 is YSYEKL.

The chain combines TRBV28 with TRBJ2-2, with no clear D. V gave up 3 bases and J gave up 6 bases, with 8 bases separating them. This CDR3 has 13 residues. Germline V lookup: CDR1 MDHEN, CDR2 SYDVKM. CDR3 in amino acids: CASSFPQAGELFF. The CDR3 DNA follows: TGTGCCAGCAGTTTTCCCCAGGCCGGGGAGCTGTTTTTT.

In this sample, this clonotype turned up many times. J is TRBJ1-2 and V is TRBV7-6; 8 nucleotides agree with TRBD1. This CDR3 spans 14 amino acids. The V gene end was trimmed by 5 bases and the J gene end by 1 base; junction bases not matched to a gene: 3. Per the germline V gene, CDR1 is SGHVS and CDR2 is FNYEAQ. CDR3 loop: CASSTDRDNYGYTF. CDR3 bases: TGTGCCAGCAGCACGGACAGGGATAACTATGGCTACACCTTC. Full variable domain (remainder filled in from reference TRBV7-6 and TRBJ1-2): GAGVSQSPRYKVTKRGQDVALRCDPISGHVSLYWYRQALGQGPEFLTYFNYEAQQDKSGLPNDRFSAERPEGSISTLTIQRTEQRDSAMYRCASSTDRDNYGYTFGSGTRLTVV.

This clonotype was seen more than once but under ten times. J is TRBJ2-3 and V is TRBV19; weak D call: TRBD1 (5 bases). The CDR3 extends over 19 amino acids. With 0 bases removed from V and 0 bases from J, the gap between germline ends came to 19 bases. The germline V gene encodes CDR1 LNHDA and CDR2 SQIVND (reference sequence). Here the CDR3 DNA reads TGTGCCAGTAGTATAGATCAGGGCATTTCCGCTCCTAGCACAGATACGCAGTATTTT. It specifies CASSIDQGISAPSTDTQYF.

This clonotype was seen only a few times. The V call is TRBV12-3 or TRBV12-4, the J call TRBJ1-2; the D gene is possibly TRBD1 (6 bases). This CDR3 region has 15 residues. V dropped 3 bases and J dropped 7 bases, with 18 bases sitting between them. The CDR3: CASSFIQGAYSGYTF. CDR3 bases: TGTGCCAGCAGTTTTATACAGGGCGCGTACAGTGGCTACACCTTC.

The chain is built from TRBV10-3 and TRBJ1-1; TRBD1 agrees at 10 bases. The CDR3 is made up of 13 amino acids. Germline V gene sequence: CDR1 ENHRY, CDR2 SYGVKD. J was trimmed by 5 bases and V by 10 bases; bases with no gene match: 7. CDR3 in amino acids: CATLGDRGTEAFF. CDR3 bases: TGTGCCACCTTAGGGGACAGGGGTACTGAAGCTTTCTTT.

DNA for the CDR3: TGTGCCAGCAGCTTGGATTGGGCTAGCACTGAAGCTTTCTTT. Its protein is CASSLDWASTEAFF. The chain uses TRBV5-5 and TRBJ1-1; D not certain. Trimming removed 0 bases from V and 4 bases from J, with 10 bases in between. The CDR3 totals 14 residues. Germline V lookup: CDR1 SGHKS, CDR2 YYEKEE (reference sequence).

The table lists this clonotype with a few counts. The rearrangement links TRBV27 to TRBJ1-1; perhaps TRBD1 as D (5 bases). CDR1 and CDR2 from the germline V gene are MNHEY and SMNVEV (reference sequence). Trimming stripped 4 bases from V and 3 bases from J, with 18 bases between. The length of the CDR3 is 16 residues. As DNA, the CDR3 is TGTGCCAGCAGTTCCTCCTCGACAGAATTGTACACTGAAGCTTTCTTT. It yields the protein CASSSSSTELYTEAFF.

The rearrangement joins TRBV7-2 to TRBJ1-5; TRBD1 agrees at 8 bases. Trimming removed 0 bases from V and 5 bases from J; junction bases left unmatched: 6. This CDR3 has 16 residues. The germline gives CDR1 SGHTA, CDR2 FQGNSA. CDR3 nucleotides: TGTGCCAGCAGCTTAGCGGTTACAGGGGGTGATCAGCCCCAGCATTTT. Translated, it gives CASSLAVTGGDQPQHF.

On this clonotype itself: This clone may be a read error of a much larger clone one base away. The chain has TRBV11-2 and TRBJ1-1; D not resolved. Germline CDR1 and CDR2: SGHAT and FQNNGV. The CDR3 is 13 amino acids. V was clipped by 3 bases and J by 3 bases, with 8 bases between them. The CDR3 region has the DNA TGTGCCAGCAGCTTCGGGGAGCACACTGAAGCTTTCTTT. Translating gives CASSFGEHTEAFF.

V and J are TRBV7-3 and TRBJ2-1; no clear D. The CDR3 loop spans 13 amino acids. Trimming pared 5 bases from V and 8 bases from J, leaving 13 bases between. Germline-derived CDR1 and CDR2 are SGHTA and FQGTGA. The CDR3 nucleotides read TGTGCCAGCAGCCCCTCCCTAAAGGATGAGCAGTTCTTC. Its protein product is CASSPSLKDEQFF. The whole variable domain, filled in from reference TRBV7-3 and TRBJ2-1, reads GAGVSQTPSNKVTEKGKYVELRCDPISGHTALYWYRQSLGQGPEFLIYFQGTGAADDSGLPNDRFFAVRPEGSVSTLKIQRTERGDSAVYLCASSPSLKDEQFFGPGTRLTVL.

This rearrangement joins TRBV5-6 to TRBJ2-5, with 8 bases lining up with TRBD1. This CDR3 has 21 residues. In germline, CDR1 is SGHDT, CDR2 YYEEEE. J gave up 0 bases and V 2 bases, and 21 bases lay outside the gene matches. The CDR3 DNA reads TGTGCCAGCAGCTTATATTCTCGGGACAGGCTGGGAAGGCGAGACCAAGAGACCCAGTACTTC. It codes for CASSLYSRDRLGRRDQETQYF.

This chain connects TRBV24-1 to TRBJ1-5; D unresolved. Germline V gene sequence: CDR1 KGHDR, CDR2 SFDVKD. Trimming took 5 bases from V and 4 from J, leaving 8 bases between them. The CDR3 extends over 13 amino acids. The CDR3 sequence: CATSVKGNQPQHF. In DNA form, the CDR3 reads TGTGCCACCAGTGTTAAGGGAAATCAGCCCCAGCATTTT.

The chain recombines TRBV5-1 with TRBJ1-1; D call uncertain. Germline lookup yields CDR1 SGHRS and CDR2 YFSETQ. This CDR3 has 14 residues. V lost 1 base to trimming and J lost 4 bases, with 11 bases between them. The CDR3 nucleotides read TGCGCCAGCAGCTTGTCAGGTTGGGGCACTGAAGCTTTCTTT. Amino acid sequence: CASSLSGWGTEAFF.

This clonotype was seen more than once but under ten times. The chain couples TRBV6-6 to TRBJ1-2; D possibly corresponds to TRBD1 (5 bases). V was shortened by 6 bases and J by 2 bases, with 10 bases between the two germline ends. CDR3 length equals 13 residues. The germline CDR1 and CDR2 sequences are MNHNY and SVGAGI (reference sequence). CDR3 nucleotides: TGTGCCAGCAGCAAGGGACCCAACTATGGCTACACCTTC. Translated: CASSKGPNYGYTF.